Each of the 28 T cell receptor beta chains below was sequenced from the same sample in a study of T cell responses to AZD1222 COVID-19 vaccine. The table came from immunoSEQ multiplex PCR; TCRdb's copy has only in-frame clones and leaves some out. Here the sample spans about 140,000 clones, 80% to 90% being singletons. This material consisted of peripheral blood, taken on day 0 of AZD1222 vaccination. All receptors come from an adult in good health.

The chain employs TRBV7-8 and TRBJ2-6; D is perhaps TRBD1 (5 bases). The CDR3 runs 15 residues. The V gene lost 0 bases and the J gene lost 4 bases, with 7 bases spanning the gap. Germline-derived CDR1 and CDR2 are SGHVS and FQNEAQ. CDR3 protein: CASSLAGAGANVLTF. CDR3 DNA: TGTGCCAGCAGCTTAGCAGGGGCAGGGGCCAACGTCCTGACTTTC.

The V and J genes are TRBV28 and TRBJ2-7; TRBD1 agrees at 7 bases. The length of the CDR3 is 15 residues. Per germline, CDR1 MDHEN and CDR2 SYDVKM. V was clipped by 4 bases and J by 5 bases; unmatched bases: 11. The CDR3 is CASSSNRGFGDEQYF. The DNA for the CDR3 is TGTGCCAGCAGTTCCAACAGGGGATTTGGTGACGAGCAGTACTTC.

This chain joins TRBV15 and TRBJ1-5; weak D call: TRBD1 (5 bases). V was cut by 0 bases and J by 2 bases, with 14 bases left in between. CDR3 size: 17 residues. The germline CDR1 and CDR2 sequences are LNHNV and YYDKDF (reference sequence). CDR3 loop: CATSRDTGPRGNQPQHF. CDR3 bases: TGTGCCACCAGCAGAGATACAGGTCCCAGAGGCAATCAGCCCCAGCATTTT.

CDR3 residues: CASSLGHGDEQYF. The CDR3 region has the DNA TGTGCCAGCAGCTTAGGTCATGGGGACGAGCAGTACTTC. The chain employs TRBV7-2 and TRBJ2-7; D gene unclear. The length of the CDR3 is 13 residues. Looked up from germline, CDR1 is SGHTA and CDR2 is FQGNSA. V lost 1 base and J 5 bases, leaving 9 bases between the germline ends.

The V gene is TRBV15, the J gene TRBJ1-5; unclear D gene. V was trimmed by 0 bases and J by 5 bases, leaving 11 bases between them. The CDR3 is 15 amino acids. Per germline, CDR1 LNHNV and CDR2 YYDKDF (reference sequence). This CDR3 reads CATSRDPDGHQPQHF. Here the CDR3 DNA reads TGTGCCACCAGCAGAGATCCGGACGGACATCAGCCCCAGCATTTT.

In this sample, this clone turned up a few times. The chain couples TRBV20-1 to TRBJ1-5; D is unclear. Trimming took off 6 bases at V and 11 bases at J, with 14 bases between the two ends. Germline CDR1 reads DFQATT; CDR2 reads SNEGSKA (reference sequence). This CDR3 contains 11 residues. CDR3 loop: CSAPVFLTQHF. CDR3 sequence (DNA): TGCAGTGCCCCCGTTTTTTTGACCCAGCATTTT.

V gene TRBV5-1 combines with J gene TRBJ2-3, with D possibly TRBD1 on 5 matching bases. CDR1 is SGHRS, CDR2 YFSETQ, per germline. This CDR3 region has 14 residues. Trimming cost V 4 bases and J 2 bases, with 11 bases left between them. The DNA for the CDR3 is TGCGCCAGCAGCCCCGGACAACTCACAGATACGCAGTATTTT. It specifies CASSPGQLTDTQYF.

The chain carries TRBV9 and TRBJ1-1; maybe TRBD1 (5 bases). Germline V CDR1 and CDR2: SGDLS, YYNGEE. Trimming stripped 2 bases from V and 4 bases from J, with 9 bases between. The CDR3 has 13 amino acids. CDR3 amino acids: CASSVTGVTEAFF. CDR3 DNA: TGTGCCAGCAGCGTTACAGGAGTCACTGAAGCTTTCTTT.

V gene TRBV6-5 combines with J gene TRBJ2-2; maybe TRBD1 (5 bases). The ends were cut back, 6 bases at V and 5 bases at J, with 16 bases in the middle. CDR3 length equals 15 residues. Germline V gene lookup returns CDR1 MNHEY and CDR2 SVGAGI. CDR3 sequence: CASRGQVLSTGELFF. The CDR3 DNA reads TGTGCCAGCAGGGGGCAGGTTCTAAGTACCGGGGAGCTGTTTTTT.

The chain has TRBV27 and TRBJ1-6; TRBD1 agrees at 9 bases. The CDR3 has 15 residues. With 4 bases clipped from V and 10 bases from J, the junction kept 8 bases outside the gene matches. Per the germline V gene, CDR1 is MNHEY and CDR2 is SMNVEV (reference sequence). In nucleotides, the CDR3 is TGTGCCAGCAGTTGGGACAGGGCATCCAACTCACCCCTCCACTTT. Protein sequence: CASSWDRASNSPLHF.

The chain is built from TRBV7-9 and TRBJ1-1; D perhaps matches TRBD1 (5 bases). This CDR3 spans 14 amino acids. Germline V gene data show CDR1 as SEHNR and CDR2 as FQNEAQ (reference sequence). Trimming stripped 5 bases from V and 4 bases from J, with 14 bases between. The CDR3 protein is CASSAGPWGTEAFF. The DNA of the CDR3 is TGTGCCAGCAGCGCGGGACCTTGGGGCACTGAAGCTTTCTTT.

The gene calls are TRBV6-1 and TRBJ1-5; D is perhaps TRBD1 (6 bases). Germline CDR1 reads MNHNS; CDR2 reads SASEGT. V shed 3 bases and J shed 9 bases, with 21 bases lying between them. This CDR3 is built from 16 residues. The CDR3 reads CASSDSYSGGLWPQHF. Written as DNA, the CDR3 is TGTGCCAGCAGTGATTCCTACTCCGGGGGGCTGTGGCCCCAGCATTTT.

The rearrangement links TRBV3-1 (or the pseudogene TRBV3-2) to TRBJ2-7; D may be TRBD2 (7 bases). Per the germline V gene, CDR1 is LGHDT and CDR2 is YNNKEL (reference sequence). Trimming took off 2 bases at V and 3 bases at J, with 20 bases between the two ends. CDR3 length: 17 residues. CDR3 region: CASSQILGGGPIYEQYF. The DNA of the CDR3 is TGTGCCAGCAGCCAAATTTTAGGGGGAGGGCCTATCTACGAGCAGTACTTC.

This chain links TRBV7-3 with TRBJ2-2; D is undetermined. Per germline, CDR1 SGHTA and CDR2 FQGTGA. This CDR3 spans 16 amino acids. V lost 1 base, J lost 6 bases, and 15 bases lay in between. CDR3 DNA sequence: TGTGCCAGCAGCTTAAACGGTGGCGGTAGGGCCGGGGAGCTGTTTTTT. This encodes CASSLNGGGRAGELFF.

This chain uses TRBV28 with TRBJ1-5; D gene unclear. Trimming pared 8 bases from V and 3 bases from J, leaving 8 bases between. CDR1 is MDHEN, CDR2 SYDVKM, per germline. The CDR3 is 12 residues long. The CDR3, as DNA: TGTGCCAGCCTCAGTCTCAATCAGCCCCAGCATTTT. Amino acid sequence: CASLSLNQPQHF.

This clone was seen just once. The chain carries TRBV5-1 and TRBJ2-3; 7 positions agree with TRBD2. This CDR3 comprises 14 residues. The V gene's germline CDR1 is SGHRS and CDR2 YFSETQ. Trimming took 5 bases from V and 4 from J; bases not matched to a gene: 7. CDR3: CASSGGGLPDTQYF. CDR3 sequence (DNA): TGCGCCAGCAGTGGCGGGGGTCTCCCAGATACGCAGTATTTT.

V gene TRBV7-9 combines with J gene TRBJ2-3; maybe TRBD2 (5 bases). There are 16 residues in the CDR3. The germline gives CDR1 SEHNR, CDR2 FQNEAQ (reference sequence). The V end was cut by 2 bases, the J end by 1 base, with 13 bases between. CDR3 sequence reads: CASSLPSGGRTDTQYF. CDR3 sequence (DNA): TGTGCCAGCAGCTTACCATCCGGAGGCCGCACAGATACGCAGTATTTT.

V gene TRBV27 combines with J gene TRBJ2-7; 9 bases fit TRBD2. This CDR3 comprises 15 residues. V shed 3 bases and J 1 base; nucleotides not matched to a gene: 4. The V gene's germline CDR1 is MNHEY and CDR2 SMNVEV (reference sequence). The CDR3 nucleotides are TGTGCCAGCAGTTTGACGACTAGCGGTTCCTACGAGCAGTACTTC. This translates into CASSLTTSGSYEQYF.

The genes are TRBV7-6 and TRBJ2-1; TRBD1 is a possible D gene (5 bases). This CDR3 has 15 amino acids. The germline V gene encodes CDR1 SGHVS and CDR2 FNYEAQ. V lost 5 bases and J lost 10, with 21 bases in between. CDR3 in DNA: TGTGCCAGCAGCCTAGGACAAAGTCCGGTAGGGGAGCAGTTCTTC. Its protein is CASSLGQSPVGEQFF.

The CDR3 protein is CSAAYGTSGYEQYF. Here the CDR3 DNA reads TGCAGCGCCGCATACGGGACTAGCGGCTACGAGCAGTACTTC. This rearrangement joins TRBV29-1 to TRBJ2-7; TRBD2 matches 11 bases. Losses at the gene ends were 7 bases for V and 3 bases for J; bases not matched to a gene: 8. The CDR3 covers 14 residues. Per germline, CDR1 SQVTM and CDR2 ANQGSEA.

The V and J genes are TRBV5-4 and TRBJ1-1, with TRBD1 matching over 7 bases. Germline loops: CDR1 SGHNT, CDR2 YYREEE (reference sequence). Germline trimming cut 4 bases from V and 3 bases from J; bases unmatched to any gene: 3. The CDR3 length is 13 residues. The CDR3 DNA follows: TGTGCCAGCAGCAGGGACAGACACACTGAAGCTTTCTTT. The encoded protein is CASSRDRHTEAFF.

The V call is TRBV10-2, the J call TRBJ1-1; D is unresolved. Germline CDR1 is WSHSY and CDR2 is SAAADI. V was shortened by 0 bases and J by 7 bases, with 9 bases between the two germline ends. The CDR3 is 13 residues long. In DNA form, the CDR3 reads TGCGCCAGCAGTGAGTCGATCAAGATTGAAGCTTTCTTT. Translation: CASSESIKIEAFF.

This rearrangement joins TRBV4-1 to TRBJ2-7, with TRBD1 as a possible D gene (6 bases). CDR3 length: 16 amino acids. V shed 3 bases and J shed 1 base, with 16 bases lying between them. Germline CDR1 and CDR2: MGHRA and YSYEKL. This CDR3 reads CASSHVQGQGSYEQYF. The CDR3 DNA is TGCGCCAGCAGCCACGTCCAGGGGCAAGGGTCCTACGAGCAGTACTTC.

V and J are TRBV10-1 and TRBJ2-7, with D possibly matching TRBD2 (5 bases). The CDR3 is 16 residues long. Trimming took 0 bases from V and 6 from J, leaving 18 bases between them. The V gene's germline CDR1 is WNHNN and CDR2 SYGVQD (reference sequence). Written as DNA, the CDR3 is TGCGCCAGCAGTGAGTCCGAGGGAGATTATTCCGGCGAGCAGTACTTC. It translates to CASSESEGDYSGEQYF.

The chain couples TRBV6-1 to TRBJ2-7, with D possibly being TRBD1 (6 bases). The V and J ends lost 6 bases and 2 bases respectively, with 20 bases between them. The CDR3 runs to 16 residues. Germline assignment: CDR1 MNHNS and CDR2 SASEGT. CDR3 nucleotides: TGTGCCAGCAGAGAACCCAGGGGTAAAGTGACCTACGAGCAGTACTTC. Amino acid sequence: CASREPRGKVTYEQYF.

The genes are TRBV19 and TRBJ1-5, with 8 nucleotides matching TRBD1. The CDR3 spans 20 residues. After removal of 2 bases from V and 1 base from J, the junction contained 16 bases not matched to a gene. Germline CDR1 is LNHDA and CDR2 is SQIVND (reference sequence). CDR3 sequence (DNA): TGTGCCAGTAGTATACTCCGAGGACAGGGAAAAGCTGGGAGCAATCAGCCCCAGCATTTT. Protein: CASSILRGQGKAGSNQPQHF. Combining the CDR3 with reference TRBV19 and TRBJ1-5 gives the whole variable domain DGGITQSPKYLFRKEGQNVTLSCEQNLNHDAMYWYRQDPGQGLRLIYYSQIVNDFQKGDIAEGYSVSREKKESFPLTVTSAQKNPTAFYLCASSILRGQGKAGSNQPQHFGDGTRLSIL.

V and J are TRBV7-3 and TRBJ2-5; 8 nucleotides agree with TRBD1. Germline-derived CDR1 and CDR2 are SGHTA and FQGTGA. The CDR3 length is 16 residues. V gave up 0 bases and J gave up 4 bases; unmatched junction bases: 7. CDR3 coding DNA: TGTGCCAGCAGCTTAACGGCAGGGGGCGGAGGAGAGACCCAGTACTTC. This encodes CASSLTAGGGGETQYF.

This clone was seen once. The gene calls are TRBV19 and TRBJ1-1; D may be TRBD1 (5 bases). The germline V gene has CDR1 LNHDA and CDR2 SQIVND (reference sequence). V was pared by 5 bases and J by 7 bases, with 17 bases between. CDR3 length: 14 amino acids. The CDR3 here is CASSWQGPAVEAFF. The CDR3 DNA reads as TGTGCCAGTAGTTGGCAGGGTCCCGCTGTTGAAGCTTTCTTT.